This T cell receptor beta chain stems from a study of blood T cell repertoires in COVID-19. Study in general: Italy, Spain and the United States were the sources of the convalescent and acute COVID-19 samples.

Germline assignment: CDR1 MRHNA and CDR2 SNTAGT. J was trimmed by 1 base and V by 0 bases; bases with no gene match: 11. The CDR3 runs to 19 residues. In the source study's methods: How many nucleated cells were present was estimated from reference gene primer amplification. Measured with immunoSEQ multiplex PCR; TCRdb has only the in-frame clones, and not every one. V, J and clone size derive from that table, while D and trimming were established from the DNA sequence. The sample gives roughly 190,000 clones, around 80% of which show up once; around 14% is in the top ten. The source of this sequence is a man aged 30-40 years with active or convalescent COVID-19. The chain couples TRBV6-4 to TRBJ2-5; 10 nucleotides agree with TRBD2. The sample was peripheral blood. CDR3 region: CASSDSSVAGGRVQETQYF. The CDR3 nucleotides read TGTGCCAGCAGTGACTCGTCGGTAGCGGGGGGTCGAGTCCAAGAGACCCAGTACTTC.